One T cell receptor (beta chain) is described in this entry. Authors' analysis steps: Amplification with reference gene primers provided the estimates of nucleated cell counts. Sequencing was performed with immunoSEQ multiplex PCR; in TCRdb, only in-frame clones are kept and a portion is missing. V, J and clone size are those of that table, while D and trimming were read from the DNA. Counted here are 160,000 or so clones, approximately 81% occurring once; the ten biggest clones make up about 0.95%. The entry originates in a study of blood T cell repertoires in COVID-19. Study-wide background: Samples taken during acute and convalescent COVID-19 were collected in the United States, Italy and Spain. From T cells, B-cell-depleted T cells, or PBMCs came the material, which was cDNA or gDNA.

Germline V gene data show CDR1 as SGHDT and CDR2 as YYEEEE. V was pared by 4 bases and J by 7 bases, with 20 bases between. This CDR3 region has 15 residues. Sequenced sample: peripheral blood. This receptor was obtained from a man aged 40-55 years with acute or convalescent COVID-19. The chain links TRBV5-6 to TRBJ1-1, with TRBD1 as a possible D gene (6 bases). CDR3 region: CASSRRTERDIEAFF. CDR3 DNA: TGTGCCAGCAGCCGCCGGACAGAAAGGGATATTGAAGCTTTCTTT.